These 22 T cell receptor beta chains were all obtained from the same sample, sequenced in a study of shared clonotypes between healthy human individuals. Assay: immunoSEQ multiplex PCR; the TCRdb copy retains only in-frame clones and omits some. Among approximately 2.5 million clones listed, 93% were seen once. The sequenced material came from naive CD4+ T cells from PBMCs. The subset was: CD45RA+ positively selected. The receptors originated from a young man in good health. Some clones in this sample may be carry-over from other donors' samples.

The chain links TRBV7-2 to TRBJ2-1; 8 nucleotides match TRBD2. The V gene's germline CDR1 is SGHTA and CDR2 FQGNSA. The CDR3 is made up of 16 amino acids. J lost 13 bases, V lost 1 base, and 15 bases had no gene match. The CDR3 region is CASSLGAGGSAVAQFF. The CDR3 coding sequence is TGTGCCAGCAGCTTAGGGGCGGGAGGCTCGGCCGTCGCTCAGTTCTTC.

The CDR3 DNA reads TGCGCCAGCAGCCAAGGGGTAAGACAGGGATCTAGCTCTGGGGCCAACGTCCTGACTTTC. Translation: CASSQGVRQGSSSGANVLTF. V gene TRBV4-1 combines with J gene TRBJ2-6, with 7 nucleotides matching TRBD1. The CDR3 has 20 amino acids. Germline assignment: CDR1 MGHRA and CDR2 YSYEKL. Trimming removed 1 base from V and 0 bases from J; junction bases left unmatched: 12.

The chain couples TRBV18 to TRBJ2-5, with no clear D. The CDR3 loop spans 12 amino acids. Germline CDR1 and CDR2: KGHSH and LQKENI. Trimming removed 6 bases from V and 4 bases from J, with 9 bases in between. The CDR3 nucleotides are TGTGCCAGCTCCATGCCACGAGAGACCCAGTACTTC. This gives the protein CASSMPRETQYF.

The CDR3 sequence is CASTMGRSSYEQYF. DNA of the CDR3: TGTGCCAGCACCATGGGACGGAGCTCCTACGAGCAGTACTTC. The chain employs TRBV28 and TRBJ2-7; possibly TRBD1 or TRBD2 for D (5 bases each). Deletions cut 7 bases from V and 0 bases from J, with 13 bases between. Germline V gene data show CDR1 as MDHEN and CDR2 as SYDVKM. This CDR3 has 14 residues.

With respect to this clone: At one of its ends the junction is not consistent with the germline gene, which may arise from a read error. The chain is built from TRBV15 and TRBJ2-7; 8 nucleotides align to TRBD1. This CDR3 spans 12 amino acids. Germline V gene lookup returns CDR1 LNHNV and CDR2 YYDKDF (reference sequence). Here the CDR3 reads CATGQGSSEQYF. The CDR3 nucleotides are TGTGCCACCGGACAGGGTTCCTCCGAGCAGTACTTC.

This chain links TRBV18 with TRBJ1-1, with 7 bases aligning to TRBD1. Germline lookup yields CDR1 KGHSH and CDR2 LQKENI. CDR3 length: 16 residues. The V gene end was trimmed by 3 bases and the J gene end by 0 bases; junction bases not matched to a gene: 7. The CDR3 region has the DNA TGTGCCAGCTCACCGGGACAGCTATTCATGAACACTGAAGCTTTCTTT. It codes for CASSPGQLFMNTEAFF.

The V gene is TRBV5-5, the J gene TRBJ2-7; 9 bases are a match to TRBD1. There are 15 residues in the CDR3. In germline, CDR1 is SGHKS, CDR2 YYEKEE (reference sequence). Germline trimming cut 4 bases from V and 2 bases from J; bases unmatched to any gene: 7. The CDR3 is CASSRSGTGTYEQYF. CDR3 DNA sequence: TGTGCCAGCAGCCGTTCCGGGACAGGGACCTACGAGCAGTACTTC.

The V gene is TRBV11-2, the J gene TRBJ2-5; TRBD2 is a possible D gene (6 bases). The V end lost 2 bases, the J end lost 4 bases, and 11 bases lay between the germline ends. Germline V lookup: CDR1 SGHAT, CDR2 FQNNGV. The CDR3 loop spans 14 amino acids. In DNA, the CDR3 is TGTGCCAGCAGCTTACGGGGAGGAGGAGAGACCCAGTACTTC. Residues: CASSLRGGGETQYF.

V and J are TRBV6-1 and TRBJ2-7, with TRBD1 matching 11 bases. This CDR3 region has 18 residues. Trimming at V came to 3 bases and at J to 1 base, leaving 11 bases not matched to a gene. From germline, CDR1 is MNHNS and CDR2 SASEGT. CDR3 sequence: CASSEWTGGWGRSYEQYF. Here the CDR3 DNA reads TGTGCCAGCAGTGAGTGGACAGGGGGCTGGGGACGGTCCTACGAGCAGTACTTC.

The count of this clone is one. The gene calls are TRBV7-6 and TRBJ1-1, with D possibly matching TRBD1 (6 bases). Deletions cut 1 base from V and 0 bases from J, with 15 bases between. CDR1 is SGHVS and CDR2 is FNYEAQ in the germline V gene. The CDR3 consists of 17 residues. CDR3 loop: CASSLEFPGAMNTEAFF. The CDR3 nucleotides are TGTGCCAGCAGCTTAGAATTTCCAGGGGCAATGAACACTGAAGCTTTCTTT.

V is TRBV6-6 and J is TRBJ1-1; unclear D gene. Per the germline V gene, CDR1 is MNHNY and CDR2 is SVGAGI (reference sequence). This CDR3 is 14 amino acids long. Trimming took off 7 bases at V and 0 bases at J, with 12 bases between the two ends. Here the CDR3 reads CASMSALMNTEAFF. The CDR3 coding sequence is TGTGCCAGCATGAGTGCGCTTATGAACACTGAAGCTTTCTTT.

The chain uses TRBV4-3 and TRBJ2-7; no firm D call. Trimming took off 4 bases at V and 0 bases at J, with 13 bases between the two ends. This CDR3 has 15 amino acids. Germline lookup yields CDR1 LGHNA and CDR2 YSLEER. The CDR3 protein is CASSPRLQISYEQYF. CDR3 sequence (DNA): TGCGCCAGCAGCCCCCGACTGCAGATCTCCTACGAGCAGTACTTC.

This clone has only a few counts. This chain joins TRBV29-1 and TRBJ2-5, with 8 bases matching TRBD2. Germline CDR1 is SQVTM and CDR2 is ANQGSEA. The V and J ends lost 2 bases and 5 bases, in that order; junction bases with no gene match: 13. CDR3 size: 16 residues. CDR3 in DNA: TGCAGCGTTGAACGATTGGGACTAGAGGGGGGGGAGACCCAGTACTTC. This gives the protein CSVERLGLEGGETQYF.

The chain uses TRBV6-6 and TRBJ2-7; D gene unclear. The CDR3 length is 14 residues. The germline CDR1 and CDR2 sequences are MNHNY and SVGAGI (reference sequence). V lost 5 bases and J 0 bases, leaving 11 bases between the germline ends. CDR3 amino acids: CASSPDGSSYEQYF. CDR3 DNA sequence: TGTGCCAGCAGTCCCGATGGCAGCTCCTACGAGCAGTACTTC.

The chain carries TRBV28 and TRBJ2-1; the D gene is possibly TRBD1 (6 bases). V dropped 0 bases and J dropped 5 bases, with 14 bases sitting between them. CDR3 size: 16 residues. Germline V gene data show CDR1 as MDHEN and CDR2 as SYDVKM. CDR3 in DNA: TGTGCCAGCAGTTTATGGGCTGGACAGTCACACAATGAGCAGTTCTTC. Residues: CASSLWAGQSHNEQFF. Full variable domain (missing parts from reference TRBV28 and TRBJ2-1): DVKVTQSSRYLVKRTGEKVFLECVQDMDHENMFWYRQDPGLGLRLIYFSYDVKMKEKGDIPEGYSVSREKKERFSLILESASTNQTSMYLCASSLWAGQSHNEQFFGPGTRLTVL.

The count of this clone is one. The V call is TRBV7-9, the J call TRBJ2-1, with D maybe TRBD1 (5 bases). The CDR3 has 16 residues. Deletions cut 5 bases from V and 9 bases from J, with 23 bases between. Germline V gene data show CDR1 as SEHNR and CDR2 as FQNEAQ (reference sequence). The CDR3 reads CASSAVGQPGDPEQFF. For the CDR3, the DNA is TGTGCCAGCAGCGCGGTGGGGCAGCCAGGTGATCCTGAGCAGTTCTTC.

CDR3 residues: CASTAGTYNEQFF. The CDR3 DNA is TGTGCCAGCACGGCAGGGACCTACAATGAGCAGTTCTTC. This chain joins TRBV5-4 and TRBJ2-1, with TRBD1 as a possible D gene (5 bases). The CDR3 runs to 13 residues. CDR1 is SGHNT, CDR2 YYREEE, per germline (reference sequence). V was trimmed by 6 bases and J by 2 bases, leaving 9 bases between them.

Worth noting for this clone: At the DNA level, this CDR3 is encoded by other sequences in the same sample as well. The chain combines TRBV4-1 with TRBJ2-7; 8 positions match TRBD2. There are 15 residues in the CDR3. CDR1 and CDR2 from the germline V gene are MGHRA and YSYEKL. V gave up 0 bases and J gave up 3 bases; unmatched junction bases: 4. In nucleotides, the CDR3 is TGCGCCAGCAGCCAAGATCCACTAGCGGACTACGAGCAGTACTTC. Protein product: CASSQDPLADYEQYF.

The chain employs TRBV7-9 and TRBJ2-1; TRBD2 agrees at 9 bases. Unmatched junction bases numbered 9, after V lost 2 bases and J lost 7 bases. Germline CDR1 reads SEHNR; CDR2 reads FQNEAQ (reference sequence). The CDR3 loop spans 16 amino acids. The CDR3 nucleotides are TGTGCCAGCAGCTTAAAGGCGCTAGCGGGGTATAATGAGCAGTTCTTC. It encodes CASSLKALAGYNEQFF.

This chain links TRBV5-1 with TRBJ2-3; 10 positions agree with TRBD2. V was clipped by 4 bases and J by 5 bases; unmatched bases: 4. CDR3 size: 14 residues. CDR1 SGHRS and CDR2 YFSETQ come from the germline V gene. The CDR3 here is CASSESGRGDTQYF. For the CDR3, the DNA is TGCGCCAGCAGCGAGAGCGGGAGGGGAGATACGCAGTATTTT.

Turning to this clone: The sample holds other DNA sequences that translate to the same CDR3. The V and J genes are TRBV11-2 and TRBJ2-3; D uncertain. The germline gives CDR1 SGHAT, CDR2 FQNNGV. CDR3 length: 12 residues. The V gene lost 5 bases and the J gene lost 0 bases, with 3 bases spanning the gap. CDR3 in DNA: TGTGCCAGCAGCCGGAGCACAGATACGCAGTATTTT. Amino acid sequence: CASSRSTDTQYF. The whole variable domain, remainder taken from reference TRBV11-2 and TRBJ2-3, is EAGVAQSPRYKIIEKRQSVAFWCNPISGHATLYWYQQILGQGPKLLIQFQNNGVVDDSQLPKDRFSAERLKGVDSTLKIQPAKLEDSAVYLCASSRSTDTQYFGPGTRLTVL.

The rearrangement uses TRBV19 and TRBJ1-2; D gene uncertain. The CDR3 has 13 amino acids. V was pared by 3 bases and J by 10 bases, with 15 bases between. In germline, CDR1 is LNHDA, CDR2 SQIVND (reference sequence). In DNA form, the CDR3 reads TGTGCCAGTAGTATCCAGGCGGGGAGATACTACACCTTC. Translating gives CASSIQAGRYYTF.